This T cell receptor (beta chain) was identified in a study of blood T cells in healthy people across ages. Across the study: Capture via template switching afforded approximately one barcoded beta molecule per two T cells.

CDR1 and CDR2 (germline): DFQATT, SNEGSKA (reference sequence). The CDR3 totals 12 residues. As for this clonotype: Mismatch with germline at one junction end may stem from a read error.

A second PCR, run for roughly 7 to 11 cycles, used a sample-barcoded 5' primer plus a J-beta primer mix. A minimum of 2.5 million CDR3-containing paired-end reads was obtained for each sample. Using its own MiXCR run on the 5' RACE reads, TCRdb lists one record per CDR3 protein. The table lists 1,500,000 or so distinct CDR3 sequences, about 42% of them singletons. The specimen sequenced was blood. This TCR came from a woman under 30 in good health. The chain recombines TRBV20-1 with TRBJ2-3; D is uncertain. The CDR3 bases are TGCAGTGCTGCCCCTGGCGGAGATGCGCAGTATTTT. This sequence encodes CSAAPGGDAQYF.